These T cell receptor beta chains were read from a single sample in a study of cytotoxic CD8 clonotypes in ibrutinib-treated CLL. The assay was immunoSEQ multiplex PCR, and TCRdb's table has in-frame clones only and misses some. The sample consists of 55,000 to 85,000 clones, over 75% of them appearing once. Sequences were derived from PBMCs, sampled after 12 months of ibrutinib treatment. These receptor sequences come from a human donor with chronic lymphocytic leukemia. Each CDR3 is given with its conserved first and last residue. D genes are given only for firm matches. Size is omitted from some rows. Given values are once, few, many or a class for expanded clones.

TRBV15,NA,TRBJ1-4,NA,TGTGCCACCAGCAGAGGGGCCGGGGAAAAACTGTTTTTT,CATSRGAGEKLFF
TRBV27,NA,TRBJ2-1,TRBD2,TGTGCCAGCAGGGACTGGGGGGTGACTAGCGGGAGTAATGAGCAGTTCTTC,CASRDWGVTSGSNEQFF
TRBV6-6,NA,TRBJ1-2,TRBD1,TGTGCCAGCAGTTTCCAACCGGGACAGGGTAACTATGGCTACACCTTC,CASSFQPGQGNYGYTF
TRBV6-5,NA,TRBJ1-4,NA,TGTGCCAGCAGTTACTCACAGGTCAATGAAAAACTGTTTTTT,CASSYSQVNEKLFF
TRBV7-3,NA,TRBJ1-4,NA,TGTGCCAGCAGCTGGACCGGACCCCTGGCGGAAAAACTGTTTTTT,CASSWTGPLAEKLFF
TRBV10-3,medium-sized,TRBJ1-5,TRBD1,TGTGCCATCGGGACAGGGGATAGCAATCAGCCCCAGCATTTT,CAIGTGDSNQPQHF
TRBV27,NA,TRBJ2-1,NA,TGTGCCAGCAGTTTAGGGGGGTCCCCCTACAATGAGCAGTTCTTC,CASSLGGSPYNEQFF
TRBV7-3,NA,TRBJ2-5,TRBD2,TGTGCCAGCAGCTTAACGGGAGGGGCTCTTACGGAGACCCAGTACTTC,CASSLTGGALTETQYF
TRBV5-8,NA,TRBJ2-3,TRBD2,TGTGCCAGCAGCTTGGTTACTAGCGGGAGAGATACGCAGTATTTT,CASSLVTSGRDTQYF
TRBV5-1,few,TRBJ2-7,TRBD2,TGCGCCAGCAGTCAATCCCTAGCGGGAGCTACCTACGAGCAGTACTTC,CASSQSLAGATYEQYF
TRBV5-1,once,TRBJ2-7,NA,TGCGCCAGCAGCTTGGAGGCGGGGTTGAAGCAGTACTTC,CASSLEAGLKQYF
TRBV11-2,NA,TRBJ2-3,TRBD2,TGTGCCAGCAGCACTCCCGTAGCGGGAGTGACAGATACGCAGTATTTT,CASSTPVAGVTDTQYF
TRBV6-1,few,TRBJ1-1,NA,TGTGCCACAGACAGAACTGAAGCTTTCTTT,CATDRTEAFF
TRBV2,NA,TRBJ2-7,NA,TGTGCCAGCAGTGTTTCTAGCTATAGCTCCTACGAGCAGTACTTC,CASSVSSYSSYEQYF
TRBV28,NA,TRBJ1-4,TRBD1,TGTGCCAGCAGTTTAGCCCCCGAGACAGGGGGGCATGAAAAACTGTTTTTT,CASSLAPETGGHEKLFF
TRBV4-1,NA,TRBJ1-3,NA,TGCGCCAGCAGCGAAGTGGTCAGTTATGCTGGAAACACCATATATTTT,CASSEVVSYAGNTIYF
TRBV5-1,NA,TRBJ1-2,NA,TGCGCCAGCAGCCTGGAGGGGTACAGGGTCAATGGCTACACCTTC,CASSLEGYRVNGYTF
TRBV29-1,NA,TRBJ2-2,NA,TGCAGCGTTGCGGCAGTAAACACCGGGGAGCTGTTTTTT,CSVAAVNTGELFF
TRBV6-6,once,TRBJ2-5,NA,TGTGCCACGGGACGGGAAGTAGGGGAGACCCAGTACTTC,CATGREVGETQYF
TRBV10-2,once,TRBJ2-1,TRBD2,TGCGCCAGCACTTTAGCGGGGGCCTACAATGAGCAGTTCTTC,CASTLAGAYNEQFF
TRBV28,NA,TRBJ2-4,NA,TGTGCCAGCAGTTTAGGGGACATTCAGTACTTC,CASSLGDIQYF
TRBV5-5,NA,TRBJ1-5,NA,TGTGCCAGCAGCGGGGACCGAATCAGTAGGAGCAATCAGCCCCAGCATTTT,CASSGDRISRSNQPQHF
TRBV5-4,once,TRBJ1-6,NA,TGTGCCAGCAGCTTGGGTTCGGGCGTCTATAATTCACCCCTCCACTTT,CASSLGSGVYNSPLHF
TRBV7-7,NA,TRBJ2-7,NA,TGTGCCAGCAGTTATGGTAGCGGCCCCTACGAGCAGTACTTC,CASSYGSGPYEQYF
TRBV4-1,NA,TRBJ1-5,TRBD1,TGCGCCAGCAGCCACCCCAGACAGGGCTATCAGCCCCAGCATTTT,CASSHPRQGYQPQHF
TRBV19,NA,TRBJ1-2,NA,TGTGCCAGTACCGAAGCCCCTGGCAGCTATGGCTACACCTTC,CASTEAPGSYGYTF